This TCR beta chain was captured by sequencing in a study of shared clonotypes between healthy human individuals. Study-level findings and limits: In having few donors, the study represented limited genetic and exposure-history diversity.

Germline lookup yields CDR1 SGHTA and CDR2 FQGTGA. The CDR3 totals 14 residues. Trimming at V came to 5 bases and at J to 3 bases, leaving 6 bases not matched to a gene. This clone occurred once. Its antigen is not identified. Generated by immunoSEQ multiplex PCR, the TCRdb table keeps only in-frame clones and is missing some. The table has a few million clones, more than 85% seen once. V is TRBV7-3 and J is TRBJ2-7; TRBD2 aligns across 8 bases. The sequence derives from a man aged 18 to 29 in good health. Some clones in this sample may be carry-over from other donors' samples. Sequencing was carried out using naive CD4+ T cells from PBMCs. Documented subset: CD45RA+ positively selected. The chain's CDR3 is CASSPTGTSYEQYF. The CDR3 DNA reads TGTGCCAGCAGCCCGACCGGGACTAGCTACGAGCAGTACTTC.